This TCR beta chain was documented in a study of shared clonotypes between healthy human individuals. Study summary: The donor group consisted of two women and a few men, aged 18 to 49.

Both subsets, CD45RA+ naive and CD45RA-negative memory, were split from the CD4+ cells. The junction had 1 base not matched to a gene; V was cut back by 3 bases and J by 5 bases. This CDR3 spans 13 amino acids. Per germline, CDR1 MDHEN and CDR2 SYDVKM. Authors' analysis steps: Junction-only sequences produced by ImmunoSEQ had no quality scores, so filtering differed. Data came from immunoSEQ multiplex PCR; TCRdb stores just in-frame clones and leaves some out. That table is the source of V, J and clone size, and D and trimming were worked out from the DNA. Among approximately 740,000 clones listed, roughly 70% were seen once.

The specimen sequenced was memory CD4+ T cells sorted from blood. Subset described: CD45RA-negative fraction. This sequence joins TRBV28 and TRBJ2-7; 10 nucleotides line up with TRBD2. The TCR originated in a woman aged 25 to 39 in good health. DNA for the CDR3: TGTGCCAGCAGTTTCCTAGCGGGAGACGAGCAGTACTTC. It specifies CASSFLAGDEQYF.